This T cell receptor (beta chain) originates from a study of T cell responses to AZD1222 COVID-19 vaccine. Clones were sequenced by immunoSEQ multiplex PCR, and TCRdb holds only the in-frame ones, with some missing. The data show fewer than 130,000 clones, 85% to 95% seen once. The CDR3 extends over 15 amino acids. Looked up from germline, CDR1 is ENHRY and CDR2 is SYGVKD. V shed 6 bases, J shed 7 bases, and the junction held 10 bases outside the gene matches. This specimen was peripheral blood, taken on day 0 of AZD1222 vaccination. The rearrangement uses TRBV10-3 and TRBJ2-7, with 12 bases identical to TRBD1. The source of this sequence is an adult in good health. The CDR3 sequence: CAISRDRGLYKEQYF. The CDR3, as DNA: TGTGCCATCAGCCGGGACAGGGGGCTCTATAAAGAGCAGTACTTC.